Included here is one T cell receptor (beta chain) sequence, with context. The data originate from a study of OX40 agonist ivuxolimab in advanced cancers. Repertoires were generated with immunoSEQ multiplex PCR, while TCRdb's copy carries only in-frame clones and drops some. The data hold 65,000 to 80,000 clones, with about 90% observed a single time. The sequence came from an adult with an advanced solid tumor such as melanoma, head and neck, liver or kidney cancer. Source: CD4+ or CD8+ T cells sorted from blood, taken in a trial of the OX40 agonist ivuxolimab.

The CDR3 is CASSLQGATLETQYF. The CDR3 region has the DNA TGCGCCAGCAGCTTGCAGGGGGCGACTCTCGAGACCCAGTACTTC. The V and J genes are TRBV5-1 and TRBJ2-5; TRBD1 matches 8 bases. Germline V CDR1 and CDR2: SGHRS, YFSETQ. The J segment lost 5 bases and the V segment lost 1 base, leaving 7 bases of the junction unmatched. The CDR3 runs to 15 residues.